The source of this TCR beta chain is a study of T cell changes during pregnancy in multiple sclerosis. Generated by immunoSEQ multiplex PCR, the TCRdb table keeps only in-frame clones and is missing some. The data show about 71,000 clones, with roughly nine tenths seen just once and approximately 1.1% held by the top ten. CDR3 length equals 15 residues. The germline CDR1 and CDR2 sequences are MDHEN and SYDVKM. V lost 6 bases and J lost 5; bases outside the gene matches: 9. The receptor was isolated from a female donor with multiple sclerosis, enrolled in a pregnancy study. The sample in question was peripheral blood, obtained in the third trimester of pregnancy. The gene calls are TRBV28 and TRBJ2-5, with 10 bases fitting TRBD1. CDR3 in amino acids: CASSGPGQGTETQYF. In nucleotides, the CDR3 is TGTGCCAGCAGCGGACCGGGACAGGGGACCGAGACCCAGTACTTC. Using reference TRBV28 and TRBJ2-5 for the parts outside the CDR3, the full variable domain is DVKVTQSSRYLVKRTGEKVFLECVQDMDHENMFWYRQDPGLGLRLIYFSYDVKMKEKGDIPEGYSVSREKKERFSLILESASTNQTSMYLCASSGPGQGTETQYFGPGTRLLVL.